This T cell receptor (beta chain) was identified in a study of cytotoxic CD8 clonotypes in ibrutinib-treated CLL. Trimming cost V 7 bases and J 5 bases; bases outside gene matches: 3. This CDR3 has 13 residues. Germline CDR1 MNHEY, CDR2 SVGAGI. Clones were sequenced by immunoSEQ multiplex PCR, and TCRdb holds only the in-frame ones, with some missing. The profile shows over 120,000 clones, around three quarters of them singletons. The sequence came from a human donor with chronic lymphocytic leukemia. The chain is built from TRBV6-5 and TRBJ2-1, with TRBD2 matching over 9 bases. Source: PBMCs, taken after 12 months of ibrutinib treatment. CDR3 sequence reads: CASIAGDHNEQFF. Here the CDR3 DNA reads TGTGCCAGCATAGCGGGAGACCACAATGAGCAGTTCTTC.